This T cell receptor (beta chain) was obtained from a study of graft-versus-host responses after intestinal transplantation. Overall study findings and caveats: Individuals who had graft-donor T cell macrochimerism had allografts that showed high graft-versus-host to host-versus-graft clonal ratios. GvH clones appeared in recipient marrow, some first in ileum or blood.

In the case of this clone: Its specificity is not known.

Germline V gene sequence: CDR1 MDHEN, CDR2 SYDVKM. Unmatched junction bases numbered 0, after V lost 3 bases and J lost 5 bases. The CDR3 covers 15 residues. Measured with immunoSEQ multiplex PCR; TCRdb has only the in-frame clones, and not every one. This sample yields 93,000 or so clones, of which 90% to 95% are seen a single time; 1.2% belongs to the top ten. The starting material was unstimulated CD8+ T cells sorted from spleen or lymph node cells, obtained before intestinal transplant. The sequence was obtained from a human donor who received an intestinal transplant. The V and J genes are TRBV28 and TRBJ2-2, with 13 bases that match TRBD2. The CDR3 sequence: CASSLTSGGTGELFF. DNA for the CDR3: TGTGCCAGCAGTTTGACTAGCGGGGGGACCGGGGAGCTGTTTTTT.